The following is a T cell receptor (beta chain) sequence with its context. Its binding antigen is unknown. Per-nucleotide qualities are absent, and no much larger clonotype sits a single base away. Libraries came from the immunoSEQ multiplex PCR assay. The multiplex PCR relied on a mix of 60 forward primers for TCR Vbeta segments and 13 reverse primers for TCR Jbeta segments. A multiplex PCR assay on genomic DNA amplified the CDR3 region of rearranged TCR beta genes. The Illumina HiSeq System was used to sequence the amplified TCR beta libraries as 87-base-pair reads. As for how the authors treated the data: Across the 640 or so repertoires, a later analysis counted tens of millions of unique TCR beta chains, some 11 million of which were shared by at least two donors. Raw reads were error-corrected and collapsed into unique sequences by a nearest-neighbor algorithm in which closely related sequences were merged to remove PCR and sequencing errors. V, D and J gene segments were assigned by aligning CDR3 sequences to IMGT reference sequences. For a sequence to be retained, at least a six-nucleotide match to both a V gene segment and a J gene segment was required. Rearrangements were called productive when the CDR3 lacked stop codons and stayed in frame with V and J; all others were non-productive. Following IMGT convention, CDR3 was defined as the stretch from the second conserved V-encoded cysteine up to the conserved J-encoded phenylalanine. The earlier analysis of about 500 of the donors excluded sequences that lacked an unambiguous match to a single V gene segment. In an earlier analysis of around 600 of the donors, V segments were called functional above 56.7% productive rearrangements and were called segregating when the between-donor standard deviation exceeded 5%. To diagnose cytomegalovirus status from the catalog of TCR beta chain sequences, a statistical classification framework was built. In a later analysis, TCR nucleotide sequences were compared against IMGT/GENE-DB human TR gene sequences so that V and J genes could be assigned. Using the TCRdist pipeline, a later analysis assigned CDR3 sequences along with most-parsimonious VDJ recombination scenarios. In a later analysis, each TCR beta chain was defined by its CDR3 amino acid sequence together with its V-gene family, and reads without a unique V-gene family were excluded. In a later analysis, fewer than 600 highly shared, low-generation-probability nucleotide sequences were removed to address suspected cross-contamination and a sequencing artifact. In a later analysis, a clonal expansion index for each public chain was calculated from normalized within-repertoire ranks of inferred template counts. In a later analysis, generation probabilities were computed using a VDJ recombination model fitted to out-of-frame rearrangements, and the results were checked against IGoR. Hypergeometric tests were used in a later analysis to score TCR-TCR, TCR-HLA and TCR-CMV co-occurrence, with a repertoire-size bias correction applied to the TCR pairs. A later analysis estimated false discovery rates by permuting HLA or CMV assignments 20 times. In a later analysis, co-occurring TCRs were grouped using DBSCAN, and TCRdist sequence similarity was added for clustering within HLA-allele-positive subsets. Repertoires with fewer than 30,000 or more than 120,000 public chains were left out of co-occurrence clustering, as were four to six repertoires with anomalous nucleotide sharing. The table comes from immuneACCESS by way of TCRdb, which keeps in-frame sequences with V and J called. Part of the clones is missing from these tables; in studies checked, under half for an unresolved V gene and the rest for unknown reasons. The V and J calls and clone size are taken from that table; D and trimming were inferred from the DNA. Here the sample has more than 85,000 clones; approximately 70% occur a single time. Approximately 3% of the sample is in the top ten clones.

This sample is drawn from a study of cytomegalovirus exposure and HLA in healthy donors (dated by TCRdb to about 2017). As for the study more broadly: In an earlier analysis of 550 to 750 of the donors, approximately 260 Gb of sequence data and 120 million or so unique TCR beta sequences from some 170 million T cells were reported. An early release covering roughly 600 HLA-typed donors comprised roughly 300 gigabases of sequencing data and around 85 million unique TCR sequences. Of the 398 genotyped donors, less than 90% were placed in the genetic ancestry cluster associated with self-reported Caucasian donors. The aim of the study was to test whether cataloging public T cell receptors could identify signatures of past pathogen exposure. The study used immunosequencing to profile the T cell repertoires of approximately 640 subjects and linked those repertoires to cytomegalovirus serostatus. Besides the first cohort of approximately 670 subjects, a separate validation cohort made up of 120 or so different subjects was used. The study combined high-throughput TCR immunosequencing, statistical association of individual TCRs with disease status, and machine learning to predict cytomegalovirus infection status. To study patterns of TCR occurrence, a later analysis re-analyzed previously published TCR beta repertoires from around 660 donors and added high-resolution HLA genotyping. The later analysis used no new phenotypic data to find candidate immune exposures, relying instead on TCR beta sequences and their occurrence across donors. An earlier analysis of some 600 of the donors applied high-throughput TCR beta sequencing to assess whether each TCR beta V gene segment acted as functional or pseudogenic. Donor age, sex, ethnicity and CMV serostatus were collected together with the repertoire data. In a later genetic analysis, genome-wide SNP genotypes for about 60% of the 666 donors were used, and that subset was treated as a discovery cohort. Every repertoire in the discovery cohort had been generated on one and the same sequencing platform. Class I and class II HLA loci were covered by the typing at four-digit resolution. Typing coverage differed by locus: A, B, C, DRB1 and DQB1 were typed in about 620-640 donors, DQA1 in roughly 500, DPA1 in around 600, and DPB1 in around 490. Because of strong linkage in the cohort, 4 to 6 DR-DQ haplotypes were treated as single units for association and clustering. Across 300 to 400 genotyped donors of the cohort, an average of approximately 240,000 unique TCR beta nucleotide sequences per donor were sequenced, and 15% to 20% of those sequences were non-productive. Overall results and qualifications from the work: A cluster of highly shared sequence variants was judged likely to be a technical artifact of the sequencing pipeline. In a later analysis, HLA-associated TCR beta chains showed more clonal expansion and lower generation probabilities than non-associated chains that were equally common. In this cohort, only TCR beta chains were sequenced, and detectable features were limited by the absence of alpha or paired-chain data. Linkage disequilibrium might explain the correlated functional status among segregating V segments, but an unknown experimental factor could not be excluded. A later analysis reported that several top co-occurrence clusters appeared linked to parvovirus B19, influenza, CMV and Epstein-Barr virus. The 87-base-pair reads could not distinguish some IMGT-functional V segments, including TRBV6-2 and TRBV6-3, so those segments were excluded. It was suggested by the authors that the approach could potentially be generalized to other disease states and immunological phenotypes. A later analysis found that most CMV-associated TCR beta chains appeared HLA-restricted, with HLA associations seemingly driven largely by CMV exposure. According to a later genetic analysis, donors in an Asian-associated ancestry cluster had fewer N-insertions in productive TCRs than the approximately 630-donor mean. Most TCR sequences were observed very rarely across donors, whereas some public TCRs were present in many individuals. Broadly in line with IMGT annotations, most TCR beta V segments showed up in productive rearrangements about 90% or about 30% of the time in an earlier analysis of several hundred of the donors. When HLA alleles, especially DR and DQ, strongly co-occurred, attributing TCR associations to individual alleles was difficult. A total of fewer than 200 TCR beta chains were listed by the study as associated with cytomegalovirus. Three of the identified cytomegalovirus-associated TCR beta chains were confirmed in vitro to be specific for cytomegalovirus antigens. A later analysis associated about 17,000 TCR beta sequences with specific HLA alleles at a false discovery rate of 0.05. A further reported finding was that TCR beta sequences accurately predicted the HLA-A and HLA-B alleles for most subjects in the first cohort. The presence/absence analyses assumed that sequencing depth was roughly uniform across donors, and that assumption may not be true. Immune exposure information for the cohort was limited to CMV serostatus. The classifier was reported to diagnose cytomegalovirus status with high specificity and sensitivity in both the original and validation cohorts. Because counts were too low, seventeen rarely observed V segments, including chromosome 9 orphons, were excluded from the earlier analysis of several hundred of the donors. Because some donors lacked HLA typing at each locus, the association tests relied only on the typed subset. In a later genetic analysis, a missense DCLRE1C variant was associated with V-gene and J-gene trimming of TCR beta chains, and the association was replicated in an independent cohort. In a later analysis, the rate of TCR association differed among HLA loci, with DRB1 alleles having the most associated TCRs and HLA-C alleles having the fewest.

Clipping removes 4 bases from V and 4 bases from J, with 5 as the unmatched junction base count. Per the germline V gene, SNHLY is the CDR1 and FYNNEI is the CDR2. The CDR3 spans 15 residues, from the cysteine through the phenylalanine. The DNA shown is the 45-base CDR3, in frame from base 1. The cohort was made up of several hundred healthy bone marrow donors. At the time of sampling, all cohort members were nominally healthy, though unrecorded immune exposures were likely present. The donor tested CMV seronegative, placing the donor among the 350 to 400 seronegative members of the cohort. Every donor gave a peripheral blood sample, and the peripheral blood mononuclear cells from that sample were used for TCR beta sequencing. The Qiagen DNeasy Blood Extraction Kit was used to extract genomic DNA from the blood cell samples.

This TCR came from a man aged 30 to 45 in good health and CMV-seronegative. Sequenced input: PBMCs. The chain is encoded by TRBV2 joined to TRBJ1-5; 9 bases in the junction line up with TRBD1. In nucleotides, the sequence is TGTGCCAGCAGTGCGGAACAGGGGGCGAATCAGCCCCAGCATTTT. Its product reads: CASSAEQGANQPQHF.